A selection of T cell receptor beta chains follows, all from one sample in a study of CD8 T cell repertoires and HIV-1 epitope variants. These receptors have no known antigen. Produced via immunoSEQ multiplex PCR; TCRdb's table is partial and in-frame only. In the table there are 5,800 or so clones, 55% to 65% of which are singletons. Sequencing input: cultured CD8+ T cells derived from PBMCs. The receptors derive from a male donor with HIV. CDR3s include the opening cysteine and the closing phenylalanine or tryptophan. The D gene is left open where the match is weak. Expanded clones get a size class; other rows say once, few or many, or leave the size out.

J: TRBJ2-7
size: -
D: -
V: TRBV6-7
CDR3: CASSYRDDKPPLPRTSYEQYF
DNA: TGTGCCAGCAGCTACCGCGATGATAAACCGCCCTTACCGAGGACCTCCTACGAGCAGTACTTC

J: TRBJ2-3
size: -
D: TRBD2
V: TRBV29-1
CDR3: CSGLRRASGSLFSDTQYF
DNA: TGCAGCGGCCTACGGAGGGCTAGCGGGTCGTTGTTTTCAGATACGCAGTATTTT

J: TRBJ2-3
size: -
D: TRBD2
V: TRBV7-3
CDR3: CASSLTSGGEDTQYF
DNA: TGTGCCAGCAGCTTAACTAGCGGGGGCGAAGATACGCAGTATTTT

J: TRBJ2-3
size: -
D: -
V: TRBV29-1
CDR3: CSVEGAGASTDTQYF
DNA: TGCAGCGTAGAGGGTGCGGGGGCCAGCACAGATACGCAGTATTTT

J: TRBJ2-1
size: -
D: -
V: TRBV28
CDR3: CASSWEYNEQFF
DNA: TGTGCCAGCAGTTGGGAATACAATGAGCAGTTCTTC

J: TRBJ2-7
size: -
D: -
V: TRBV7-8
CDR3: CASSLTRSTAYEQYF
DNA: TGTGCCAGCAGCTTAACCCGATCGACAGCTTACGAGCAGTACTTC

J: TRBJ2-2
size: large
D: -
V: TRBV6-1
CDR3: CASSEAGENTGELFF
DNA: TGTGCCAGCAGTGAAGCAGGGGAGAACACCGGGGAGCTGTTTTTT

J: TRBJ1-2
size: -
D: -
V: TRBV5-1
CDR3: CASSLATGSGGYTF
DNA: TGCGCCAGCAGCTTGGCCACAGGGTCAGGGGGCTACACCTTC

J: TRBJ1-4
size: -
D: -
V: TRBV7-6
CDR3: CASSLAGSNEKLFF
DNA: TGTGCCAGCAGCTTAGCAGGGTCTAATGAAAAACTGTTTTTT

J: TRBJ2-4
size: few
D: TRBD1
V: TRBV5-1
CDR3: CASSPEKGTGSLAKNIQYF
DNA: TGCGCCAGCAGCCCGGAGAAAGGGACAGGGTCCTTAGCCAAAAACATTCAGTACTTC

J: TRBJ1-2
size: -
D: -
V: TRBV6-6
CDR3: CASSYPGDYGYTF
DNA: TGTGCCAGCAGTTACCCAGGAGACTATGGCTACACCTTC

J: TRBJ2-7
size: -
D: -
V: TRBV14
CDR3: CASSPTDYEQYF
DNA: TGTGCCAGCAGCCCGACGGACTACGAGCAGTACTTC

J: TRBJ2-1
size: -
D: TRBD2
V: TRBV5-1
CDR3: CASSLALAGEYNEQFF
DNA: TGCGCCAGCAGCTTGGCACTCGCGGGGGAATACAATGAGCAGTTCTTC

J: TRBJ1-1
size: -
D: -
V: TRBV5-1
CDR3: CASSLNREALEAFF
DNA: TGCGCCAGCAGCTTGAACAGGGAGGCCCTTGAAGCTTTCTTT

J: TRBJ2-7
size: -
D: TRBD1
V: TRBV27
CDR3: CASSLLGQAYEQYF
DNA: TGTGCCAGCAGTTTACTAGGACAGGCCTACGAGCAGTACTTC

J: TRBJ2-2
size: -
D: TRBD1
V: TRBV27
CDR3: CASSLDRGRLNTGELFF
DNA: TGTGCCAGCAGTCTCGACAGGGGGCGACTTAACACCGGGGAGCTGTTTTTT

J: TRBJ2-7
size: -
D: TRBD2
V: TRBV11-1
CDR3: CASSLEAGGTYEQYF
DNA: TGTGCCAGCAGCTTAGAAGCGGGGGGAACCTACGAGCAGTACTTC

J: TRBJ1-5
size: -
D: -
V: TRBV6-4
CDR3: CASSAEGVGNQPQHF
DNA: TGTGCCAGCAGTGCCGAGGGGGTGGGCAATCAGCCCCAGCATTTT

J: TRBJ2-7
size: -
D: -
V: TRBV4-3
CDR3: CASSQDRYEQYF
DNA: TGCGCCAGCAGCCAAGATCGCTACGAGCAGTACTTC

J: TRBJ2-5
size: medium-sized
D: -
V: TRBV18
CDR3: CASSPEGETQYF
DNA: TGTGCCAGCTCACCCGAGGGAGAGACCCAGTACTTC

J: TRBJ2-4
size: once
D: -
V: TRBV27
CDR3: CASSLSANLAKNIQYF
DNA: TGTGCCAGCAGTTTGTCGGCGAACCTAGCCAAAAACATTCAGTACTTC

J: TRBJ1-4
size: few
D: TRBD1
V: TRBV6-5
CDR3: CASRSGQPANEKLFF
DNA: TGTGCCAGCAGGTCGGGACAGCCGGCTAATGAAAAACTGTTTTTT

J: TRBJ2-1
size: -
D: TRBD1
V: TRBV5-4
CDR3: CASSLGQGVNEQFF
DNA: TGTGCCAGCAGCTTGGGACAGGGGGTAAATGAGCAGTTCTTC

J: TRBJ2-1
size: few
D: TRBD1
V: TRBV5-6
CDR3: CASSKQGAAPYEQFF
DNA: TGTGCCAGCAGCAAGCAGGGGGCAGCCCCGTATGAGCAGTTCTTC

J: TRBJ1-5
size: -
D: TRBD1
V: TRBV5-5
CDR3: CASSFQGADQPQHF
DNA: TGTGCCAGCAGCTTCCAGGGGGCTGATCAGCCCCAGCATTTT

J: TRBJ2-1
size: -
D: -
V: TRBV7-8
CDR3: CASSLIGSRSSYNEQFF
DNA: TGTGCCAGCAGCTTAATTGGGAGTCGGAGCTCCTACAATGAGCAGTTCTTC

J: TRBJ2-2
size: -
D: TRBD1
V: TRBV28
CDR3: CASTRPETGAFTGELFF
DNA: TGTGCCAGCACCCGACCGGAGACAGGGGCTTTTACCGGGGAGCTGTTTTTT

J: TRBJ2-7
size: -
D: -
V: TRBV7-6
CDR3: CASSRERFYEQYF
DNA: TGTGCCAGCAGCCGGGAAAGATTCTACGAGCAGTACTTC

J: TRBJ2-1
size: -
D: -
V: TRBV18
CDR3: CASSPNQRLSYNEQFF
DNA: TGTGCCAGCTCACCAAATCAGCGCTTATCCTACAATGAGCAGTTCTTC

J: TRBJ2-7
size: once
D: -
V: TRBV28
CDR3: CASRLEDSSYEQYF
DNA: TGTGCCAGCAGGCTAGAGGACTCCTCCTACGAGCAGTACTTC

J: TRBJ1-1
size: once
D: -
V: TRBV13
CDR3: CASSPEGGKTEAFF
DNA: TGTGCCAGCAGCCCCGAGGGGGGAAAGACTGAAGCTTTCTTT

J: TRBJ2-7
size: -
D: TRBD2
V: TRBV28
CDR3: CASTEGLAGTYEQYF
DNA: TGTGCCAGCACCGAAGGACTAGCGGGTACCTACGAGCAGTACTTC

J: TRBJ2-3
size: -
D: TRBD2
V: TRBV28
CDR3: CASSPVGLATDTQYF
DNA: TGTGCCAGCAGCCCGGTGGGACTAGCGACAGATACGCAGTATTTT

J: TRBJ2-5
size: few
D: TRBD2
V: TRBV15
CDR3: CATSRDRLAGETQYF
DNA: TGTGCCACCAGCAGAGATAGGCTAGCGGGGGAGACCCAGTACTTC

J: TRBJ1-1
size: few
D: -
V: TRBV9
CDR3: CASSVSGVNTEAFF
DNA: TGTGCCAGCAGCGTCTCCGGGGTTAACACTGAAGCTTTCTTT

J: TRBJ2-7
size: -
D: TRBD2
V: TRBV10-3
CDR3: CAIREKLAGVGYEQYF
DNA: TGTGCCATCAGGGAAAAACTAGCGGGAGTAGGGTACGAGCAGTACTTC

J: TRBJ1-2
size: few
D: -
V: TRBV5-6
CDR3: CASSLGELYGYTF
DNA: TGTGCCAGCAGCTTGGGGGAGCTCTATGGCTACACCTTC

J: TRBJ2-2
size: medium-sized
D: -
V: TRBV7-9
CDR3: CASSHIKGRDTGELFF
DNA: TGTGCCAGCAGCCACATTAAGGGGCGCGACACCGGGGAGCTGTTTTTT

J: TRBJ2-7
size: -
D: -
V: TRBV5-8
CDR3: CASSPLYEQYF
DNA: TGTGCCAGCAGCCCTCTTTACGAGCAGTACTTC

J: TRBJ1-1
size: -
D: -
V: TRBV5-1
CDR3: CASSPTTLNTEAFF
DNA: TGCGCCAGCAGCCCTACGACACTTAACACTGAAGCTTTCTTT

J: TRBJ2-1
size: few
D: -
V: TRBV28
CDR3: CASSRALGKRNEQFF
DNA: TGTGCCAGCAGCCGGGCCCTAGGTAAGAGGAATGAGCAGTTCTTC

J: TRBJ2-7
size: -
D: TRBD2
V: TRBV19
CDR3: CASSMTSGGAYEQYF
DNA: TGTGCCAGTAGTATGACTAGCGGGGGTGCCTACGAGCAGTACTTC

J: TRBJ1-1
size: -
D: -
V: TRBV29-1
CDR3: CSVEVSLAGAEAFF
DNA: TGCAGCGTTGAGGTTTCTCTGGCTGGAGCTGAAGCTTTCTTT

J: TRBJ2-1
size: -
D: TRBD1
V: TRBV10-2
CDR3: CASSEIGTGDGNEQFF
DNA: TGCGCCAGCAGTGAAATTGGGACAGGGGATGGCAATGAGCAGTTCTTC

J: TRBJ2-7
size: -
D: -
V: TRBV13
CDR3: CASSLGGDTYEQYF
DNA: TGTGCCAGCAGCTTAGGGGGGGATACTTACGAGCAGTACTTC

J: TRBJ1-5
size: -
D: TRBD1
V: TRBV7-9
CDR3: CASSLGGQSPYNQPQHF
DNA: TGTGCCAGCAGCTTAGGGGGACAGTCCCCGTACAATCAGCCCCAGCATTTT

J: TRBJ1-5
size: -
D: -
V: TRBV28
CDR3: CASGLGPQHF
DNA: TGTGCCAGTGGTTTGGGGCCCCAGCATTTT

J: TRBJ1-6
size: -
D: TRBD1
V: TRBV9
CDR3: CASSVDKGTGSGGNSPLHF
DNA: TGTGCCAGCAGCGTAGACAAAGGGACAGGCTCTGGGGGGAATTCACCCCTCCACTTT

J: TRBJ2-7
size: -
D: -
V: TRBV6-5
CDR3: CASSYFGAYEQYF
DNA: TGTGCCAGCAGTTACTTCGGGGCCTACGAGCAGTACTTC

J: TRBJ2-7
size: -
D: TRBD1
V: TRBV2
CDR3: CARTGTGPYEQYF
DNA: TGTGCCAGAACTGGGACAGGGCCCTACGAGCAGTACTTC

J: TRBJ1-5
size: -
D: -
V: TRBV7-2
CDR3: CASSLTSGSNQPQHF
DNA: TGTGCCAGCAGCTTGACGTCGGGAAGCAATCAGCCCCAGCATTTT

J: TRBJ2-7
size: -
D: TRBD1
V: TRBV5-4
CDR3: CASSLGTGNSYEQYF
DNA: TGTGCCAGCAGCTTGGGGACAGGGAACTCCTACGAGCAGTACTTC

J: TRBJ2-1
size: -
D: TRBD2
V: TRBV29-1
CDR3: CSVEGGQGLAGGRYNEQFF
DNA: TGCAGCGTTGAAGGAGGCCAAGGACTAGCGGGAGGTCGCTACAATGAGCAGTTCTTC

J: TRBJ2-1
size: few
D: -
V: TRBV5-4
CDR3: CASSLGRNEQFF
DNA: TGTGCCAGCAGCTTGGGCAGAAATGAGCAGTTCTTC

J: TRBJ1-2
size: once
D: TRBD1
V: TRBV18
CDR3: CASSPLTTGGAGSYGYTF
DNA: TGTGCCAGCTCACCACTTACTACAGGGGGCGCAGGCTCCTATGGCTACACCTTC